Here is one T cell receptor beta chain with its context. The sample belongs to a study of cytomegalovirus exposure and HLA in healthy donors. PCR used 60 Vbeta primers and 13 Jbeta primers. Here immunoSEQ multiplex PCR was the method, and the copy in TCRdb shows in-frame clones only, minus some. In the table there are 65,000 to 90,000 clones, about 69% of which are singletons. Germline lookup yields CDR1 LNHDA and CDR2 SQIVND (reference sequence). V lost 5 bases and J 0 bases, leaving 10 bases between the germline ends. This CDR3 region has 15 residues. The origin of this receptor is a man in his 60s in good health and CMV-seronegative. J is TRBJ2-2 and V is TRBV19; no clear D. Specimen: PBMCs. CDR3 sequence: CASSVPGSNTGELFF. The CDR3 nucleotides are TGTGCCAGTAGTGTGCCAGGTTCGAACACCGGGGAGCTGTTTTTT.